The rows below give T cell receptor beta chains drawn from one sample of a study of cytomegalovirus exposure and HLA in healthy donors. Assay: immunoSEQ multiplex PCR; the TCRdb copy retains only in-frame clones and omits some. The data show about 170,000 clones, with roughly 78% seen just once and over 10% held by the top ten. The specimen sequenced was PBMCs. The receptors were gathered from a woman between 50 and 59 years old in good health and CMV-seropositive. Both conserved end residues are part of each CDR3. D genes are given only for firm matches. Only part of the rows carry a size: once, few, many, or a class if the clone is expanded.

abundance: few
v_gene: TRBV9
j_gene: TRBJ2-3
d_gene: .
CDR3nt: TGTGCCAGCAGCGTAAGGGGGACCTTAGCCCCAGATACGCAGTATTTT
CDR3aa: CASSVRGTLAPDTQYF

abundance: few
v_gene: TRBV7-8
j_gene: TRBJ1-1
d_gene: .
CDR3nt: TGTGCCATAGGAACAGGGCCGAACACTGAAGCTTTCTTT
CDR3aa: CAIGTGPNTEAFF

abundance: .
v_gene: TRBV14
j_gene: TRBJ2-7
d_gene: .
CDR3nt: TGTGCCAGCAGCCAAGCCCGAACGGGTCCCTACGAGCAGTACTTC
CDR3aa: CASSQARTGPYEQYF

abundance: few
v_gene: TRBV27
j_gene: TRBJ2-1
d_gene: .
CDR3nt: TGTGCCTGCCAGAGGGGGAGCTCCTACAATGAGCAGTTCTTC
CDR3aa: CACQRGSSYNEQFF

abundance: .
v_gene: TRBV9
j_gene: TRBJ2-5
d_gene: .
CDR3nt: TGTGCCAGCAGCTCAGACCCCACGCGGCAAGAGACCCAGTACTTC
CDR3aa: CASSSDPTRQETQYF

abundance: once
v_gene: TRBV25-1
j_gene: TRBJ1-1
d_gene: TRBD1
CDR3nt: TGTGCCAGCAGTGACAGGGGGCTTGGGAGCACTGAAGCTTTCTTT
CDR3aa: CASSDRGLGSTEAFF

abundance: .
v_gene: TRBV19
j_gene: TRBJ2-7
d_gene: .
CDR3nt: TGTGCCAGTAGTATAGACGGACTCTACGAGCAGTACTTC
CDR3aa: CASSIDGLYEQYF

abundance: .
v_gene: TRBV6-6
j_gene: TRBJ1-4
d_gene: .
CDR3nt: TGTGCCAGCCGCCCCGGGGACGGGGGAAAACTGTTTTTT
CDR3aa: CASRPGDGGKLFF

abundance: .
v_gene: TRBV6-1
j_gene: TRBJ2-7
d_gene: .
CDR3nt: TGTGCCAGCAGTGAATCCGGGCCCGGGATCTACGAGCAGTACTTC
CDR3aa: CASSESGPGIYEQYF

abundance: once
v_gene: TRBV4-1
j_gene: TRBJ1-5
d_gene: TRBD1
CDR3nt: TGCGCCAGCAGCCAAGAGAACAGGGGCCAGCCCCAGCATTTT
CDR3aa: CASSQENRGQPQHF

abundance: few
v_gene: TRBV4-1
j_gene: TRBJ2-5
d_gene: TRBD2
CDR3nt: TGCGCCAGCAGACGGACTAGCGGGGGGAACCGGACCCAGTACTTC
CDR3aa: CASRRTSGGNRTQYF

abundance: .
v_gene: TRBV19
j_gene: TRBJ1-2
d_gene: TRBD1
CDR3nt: TGTGCCAGTAGTATACCAGGACAGGGGGCAGGTGGCTACACCTTC
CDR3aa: CASSIPGQGAGGYTF

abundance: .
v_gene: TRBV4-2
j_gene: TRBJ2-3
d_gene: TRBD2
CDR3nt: TGTGCCAGCAGCCGACTAGCGGGGAGCACAGATACGCAGTATTTT
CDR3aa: CASSRLAGSTDTQYF

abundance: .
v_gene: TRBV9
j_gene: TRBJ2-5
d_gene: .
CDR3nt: TGTGCCAGCAGCGTAGATACGTTTGCGGAGGGAGAGACCCAGTACTTC
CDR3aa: CASSVDTFAEGETQYF

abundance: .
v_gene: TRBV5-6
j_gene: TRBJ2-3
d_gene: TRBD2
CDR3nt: TGTGCCAGCAGCTCCATTAGCGGGGGGCTTACAGATACGCAGTATTTT
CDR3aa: CASSSISGGLTDTQYF

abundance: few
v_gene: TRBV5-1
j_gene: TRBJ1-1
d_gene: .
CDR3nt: TGCGCCAGCAGCTACCAGGACAGCTTGAACACTGAAGCTTTCTTT
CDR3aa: CASSYQDSLNTEAFF

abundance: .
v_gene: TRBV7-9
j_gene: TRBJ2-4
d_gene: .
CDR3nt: TGTGCCAGCAGCATAATGGTTGGTACGGACATTCAGTACTTC
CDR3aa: CASSIMVGTDIQYF

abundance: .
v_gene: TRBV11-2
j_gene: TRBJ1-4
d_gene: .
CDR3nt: TGTGCCAGCAGCCCTTCTGGGGGGGCCGGTGAAAAACTGTTTTTT
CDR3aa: CASSPSGGAGEKLFF

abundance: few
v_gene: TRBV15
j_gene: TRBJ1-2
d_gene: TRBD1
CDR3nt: TGTGCCACCAGCAGTTTCACAGGGGACGGCTACACCTTC
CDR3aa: CATSSFTGDGYTF

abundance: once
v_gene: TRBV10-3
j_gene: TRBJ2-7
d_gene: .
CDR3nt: TGTGCCACTATGACAGCCTCCTCCTACGAGCAGTACTTC
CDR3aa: CATMTASSYEQYF

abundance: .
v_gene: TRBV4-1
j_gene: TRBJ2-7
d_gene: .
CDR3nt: TGCGCCAGCAGCCAAGAGGGGCTAGTCCTATCCTACGAGCAGTACTTC
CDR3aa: CASSQEGLVLSYEQYF

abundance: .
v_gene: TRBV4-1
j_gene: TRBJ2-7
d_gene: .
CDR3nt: TGCGCCAGCAGCCAAGAGCACAGAAGCTACGAGCAGTACTTC
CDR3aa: CASSQEHRSYEQYF

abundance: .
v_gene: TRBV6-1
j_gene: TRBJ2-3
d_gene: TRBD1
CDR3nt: TGTGCGGCGAATGGACAGGGAAGCACAGATACGCAGTATTTT
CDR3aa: CAANGQGSTDTQYF

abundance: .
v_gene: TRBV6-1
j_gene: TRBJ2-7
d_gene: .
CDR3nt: TGTGCCAGCAGCCAGGCCGGGACAACTTACGAGCAGTACTTC
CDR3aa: CASSQAGTTYEQYF

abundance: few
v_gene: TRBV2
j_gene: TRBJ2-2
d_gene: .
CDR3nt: TGTGCCAGCAGTTTCGACACCGGGGAGCTGTTTTTT
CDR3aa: CASSFDTGELFF

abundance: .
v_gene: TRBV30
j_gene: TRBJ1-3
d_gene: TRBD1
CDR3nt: TGTGCCTGGAACAGGGGCGGAAACACCATATATTTT
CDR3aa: CAWNRGGNTIYF

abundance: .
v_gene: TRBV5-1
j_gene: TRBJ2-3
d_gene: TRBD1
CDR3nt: TGCGCCAGCAGCGAAGTGGGACAGGTAACAGATACGCAGTATTTT
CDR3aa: CASSEVGQVTDTQYF

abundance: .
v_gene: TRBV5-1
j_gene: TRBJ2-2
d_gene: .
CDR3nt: TGCGCCACTACGCTTCAGGGGTCCACCGGGGAGCTGTTTTTT
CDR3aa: CATTLQGSTGELFF

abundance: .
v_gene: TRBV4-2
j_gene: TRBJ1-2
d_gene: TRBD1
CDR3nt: TGTGCCAGCAGCAACGACAGGGGGGCTAACTATGGCTACACCTTC
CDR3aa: CASSNDRGANYGYTF

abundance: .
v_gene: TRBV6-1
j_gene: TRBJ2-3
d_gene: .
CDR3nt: TGTGCCAGCAGTGACCCACTAGTGAAAGATACGCAGTATTTT
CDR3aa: CASSDPLVKDTQYF

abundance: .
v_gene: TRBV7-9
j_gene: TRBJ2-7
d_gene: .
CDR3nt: TGTGCCAGCAGCCCTCCGGTGGGGGGGCAATATTCGACTACGAGTGAGCAGTACTTC
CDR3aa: CASSPPVGGQYSTTSEQYF

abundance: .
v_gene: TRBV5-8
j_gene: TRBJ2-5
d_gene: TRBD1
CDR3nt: TGTGCCAGCAGCTCCGACAGGGGGCCGACCCTAGAGACCCAGTACTTC
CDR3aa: CASSSDRGPTLETQYF

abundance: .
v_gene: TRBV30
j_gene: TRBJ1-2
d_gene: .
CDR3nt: TGTGCCTGGAGTCAGGGAAGGGATTATGGGTATGGCTACACCTTC
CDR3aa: CAWSQGRDYGYGYTF

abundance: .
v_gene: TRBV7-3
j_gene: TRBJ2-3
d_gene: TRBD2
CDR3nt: TGTGCCAGCAGCCTCGATGGACTAGGGTCCACAGATACGCAGTATTTT
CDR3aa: CASSLDGLGSTDTQYF

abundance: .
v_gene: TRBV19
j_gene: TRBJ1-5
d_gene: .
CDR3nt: TGTGCCAGTAGTATTTCGTTCTGGGGCGATCAGCCCCAGCATTTT
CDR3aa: CASSISFWGDQPQHF

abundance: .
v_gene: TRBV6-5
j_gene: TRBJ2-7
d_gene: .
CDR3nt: TGTGCCAGCCAACAGGGTTCCCTTGAGTACGAGCAGTACTTC
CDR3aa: CASQQGSLEYEQYF

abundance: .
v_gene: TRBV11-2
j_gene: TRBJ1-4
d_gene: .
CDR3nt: TGTGCCAGCAGCTTAGGAACTGGAGCTAGAGAAAAACTGTTTTTT
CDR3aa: CASSLGTGAREKLFF

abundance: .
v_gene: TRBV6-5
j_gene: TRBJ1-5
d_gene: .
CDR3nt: TGTGCCAGCAGCCCGTATAGCAATCAGCCCCAGCATTTT
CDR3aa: CASSPYSNQPQHF

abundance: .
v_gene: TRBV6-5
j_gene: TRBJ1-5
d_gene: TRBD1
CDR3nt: TGTGCCAGCAGTCCCGTCCAGGGGGCAAGACAGCCCCAGCATTTT
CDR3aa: CASSPVQGARQPQHF

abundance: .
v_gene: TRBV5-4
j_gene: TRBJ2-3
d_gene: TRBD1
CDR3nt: TGTGCCAGCAGCGCGGACAGGGGAAGATTCACAGATACGCAGTATTTT
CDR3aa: CASSADRGRFTDTQYF

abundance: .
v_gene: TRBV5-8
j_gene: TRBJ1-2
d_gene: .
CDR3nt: TGTGCCAGCAGCCAGCGCCGAGGGAGGGTTGACTATGGCTACACCTTC
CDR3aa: CASSQRRGRVDYGYTF

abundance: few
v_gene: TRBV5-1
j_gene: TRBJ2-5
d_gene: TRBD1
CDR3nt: TGCGCCAGCAGCTCGGGACAGGGGATGGAGACCCAGTACTTC
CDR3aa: CASSSGQGMETQYF

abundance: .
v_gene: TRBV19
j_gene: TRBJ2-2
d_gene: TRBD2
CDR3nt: TGTGCCAGCGGGGGGTCGGGCACCGGGGAGCTGTTTTTT
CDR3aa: CASGGSGTGELFF

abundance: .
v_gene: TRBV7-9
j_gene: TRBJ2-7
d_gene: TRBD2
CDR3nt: TGTGCCAGCAGTTTCGCCGGGACTAGCGGGGGGAGGTCCTACGAGCAGTACTTC
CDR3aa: CASSFAGTSGGRSYEQYF

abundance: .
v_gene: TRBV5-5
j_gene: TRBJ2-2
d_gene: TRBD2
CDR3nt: TGTGCCAGCAGCGCCGGGGGGTCGGCCGGGGAGCTGTTTTTT
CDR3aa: CASSAGGSAGELFF

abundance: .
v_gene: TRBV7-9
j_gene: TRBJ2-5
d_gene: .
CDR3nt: TGTGCCAGCAGCTTTAAAGAGACCCAGTACTTC
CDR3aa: CASSFKETQYF

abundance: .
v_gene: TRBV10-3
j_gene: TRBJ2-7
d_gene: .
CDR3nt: TGTGCCATCAGTAGAGACGACAGGAATTCCTACGAGCAGTACTTC
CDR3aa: CAISRDDRNSYEQYF

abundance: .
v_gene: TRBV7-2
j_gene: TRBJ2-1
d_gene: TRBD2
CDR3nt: TGTGCCAGCAGGCCTATTAGCGGGGAGCAGTTCTTC
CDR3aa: CASRPISGEQFF